This TCR beta chain was sequenced for a study of neoadjuvant anti-PD-1 for oral cavity cancer. About the research overall: Non-progressing patients received a fourth nivolumab dose near day 43, then surgery on days 50-56. Study-wide points: Pretreatment Treg/Th17 ratio correlated inversely with post-treatment tumor clonality.

Notes on this clone: Its specificity is unknown.

The sample's time point: after neoadjuvant nivolumab, at surgical resection. V was clipped by 4 bases and J by 7 bases, with 17 bases between them. The CDR3 spans 15 residues. Germline V CDR1 and CDR2: SGHRS, YFSETQ. Generated by immunoSEQ multiplex PCR, the TCRdb table keeps only in-frame clones and is missing some. This sample yields 11,000 to 15,000 clones, of which roughly 70% are seen a single time; around 2.4% belongs to the top ten. The rearrangement links TRBV5-1 to TRBJ1-4; D unclear. The sequence was collected from a person aged 35 to 85 with oral cavity squamous cell carcinoma. The specimen comprised PBMCs, sampled after nivolumab (anti-PD-1) treatment. DNA of the CDR3: TGCGCCAGCAGCGTATCCAAGGGAGAGGGTGAAAAACTGTTTTTT. Its protein product is CASSVSKGEGEKLFF.